These 10 T cell receptor beta chains originate from one sample sequenced in a study of siplizumab effects on memory and regulatory T cells. Sequenced by immunoSEQ multiplex PCR; TCRdb stores in-frame clones only, minus some. The sample records about 63,000 clones, roughly 80% being singletons. Sequenced material: memory CD4+ T cells sorted from blood. Every receptor here comes from a human donor in good health.

The CDR3 sequence: CASSLNGGRNTEAFF. The CDR3 DNA reads TGCGCCAGCAGCTTAAATGGGGGGAGAAACACTGAAGCTTTCTTT. The genes are TRBV5-1 and TRBJ1-1, with D maybe TRBD1 (5 bases). The CDR3 length is 15 residues. Trimming left V 2 bases short and J 2 bases short, with 13 bases between. Germline loops: CDR1 SGHRS, CDR2 YFSETQ.

The gene calls are TRBV27 and TRBJ2-7, with 8 positions matching TRBD1. V lost 4 bases and J lost 6; bases outside the gene matches: 5. Germline V gene lookup returns CDR1 MNHEY and CDR2 SMNVEV (reference sequence). CDR3 size: 13 residues. The DNA of the CDR3 is TGTGCCAGCAGTTCAGACAGGGGACCCGAGCAGTACTTC. Residues: CASSSDRGPEQYF.

This clone was counted once. V usage is TRBV19 and J usage is TRBJ2-2; possibly TRBD1 or TRBD2 for D (5 bases each). The CDR3 runs 12 residues. V was clipped by 10 bases and J by 4 bases, with 10 bases between them. The V gene's germline CDR1 is LNHDA and CDR2 SQIVND (reference sequence). The CDR3 loop reads CATMRGTGELFF. The CDR3 DNA sequence: TGTGCCACGATGAGGGGCACCGGGGAGCTGTTTTTT.

The chain links TRBV2 to TRBJ1-2, with unresolved D. Germline values: CDR1 SNHLY, CDR2 FYNNEI. Deletions cut 5 bases from V and 3 bases from J, with 13 bases between. This CDR3 comprises 14 residues. The chain's CDR3 is CASSRPGGYYGYTF. CDR3 sequence (DNA): TGTGCCAGCAGTCGTCCCGGAGGGTACTATGGCTACACCTTC. Drawing the rest from reference TRBV2 and TRBJ1-2, the complete variable domain is EPEVTQTPSHQVTQMGQEVILRCVPISNHLYFYWYRQILGQKVEFLVSFYNNEISEKSEIFDDQFSVERPDGSNFTLKIRSTKLEDSAMYFCASSRPGGYYGYTFGSGTRLTVV.

The genes are TRBV18 and TRBJ2-7; D might be TRBD2 (5 bases). CDR1 KGHSH and CDR2 LQKENI come from the germline V gene. This CDR3 is 15 amino acids long. V was shortened by 5 bases and J by 0 bases, with 14 bases between the two germline ends. CDR3 sequence reads: CASSTRGSGSYEQYF. CDR3 nucleotide sequence: TGTGCCAGCTCAACCCGGGGATCCGGCTCCTACGAGCAGTACTTC.

The chain joins TRBV11-3 to TRBJ2-2; D unclear. The CDR3 contains 16 residues. Germline V gives CDR1 SGHNT, CDR2 YENEEA. Trimming pared 0 bases from V and 4 bases from J, leaving 12 bases between. Here the CDR3 DNA reads TGTGCCAGCAGCTTAGATCAAGGGCTGTCCACCGGGGAGCTGTTTTTT. Translation gives CASSLDQGLSTGELFF.

This rearrangement joins TRBV27 to TRBJ1-4, with D possibly TRBD1 on 6 matching bases. V lost 8 bases and J 6 bases, leaving 16 bases between the germline ends. The V gene's germline CDR1 is MNHEY and CDR2 SMNVEV (reference sequence). The CDR3 consists of 14 residues. The DNA for the CDR3 is TGTGCCAGCGCGGCGGGCAGGGGAGATGAAAAACTGTTTTTT. Translated: CASAAGRGDEKLFF.

The V call is TRBV10-3, the J call TRBJ1-5; 8 nucleotides line up with TRBD1. The CDR3 loop spans 15 amino acids. The germline gives CDR1 ENHRY, CDR2 SYGVKD. V gave up 9 bases and J gave up 2 bases; unmatched junction bases: 9. The CDR3 DNA sequence: TGTGCCATTTCGCAGGGGGCTAAGGGCAATCAGCCCCAGCATTTT. Protein sequence: CAISQGAKGNQPQHF.

The chain combines TRBV28 with TRBJ2-7, with TRBD1 matching 10 bases. CDR3 length: 14 amino acids. The germline gives CDR1 MDHEN, CDR2 SYDVKM. The V segment lost 6 bases and the J segment 5 bases; nucleotides outside the gene matches: 7. DNA of the CDR3: TGTGCCAGCAGATACCGGGACAGGGGACACGAGCAGTACTTC. It codes for CASRYRDRGHEQYF.

This clone is medium-sized by share. The chain has TRBV2 and TRBJ1-5; TRBD1 might be the D (6 bases). Trimming shortened V by 8 bases and J by 4 bases, and 12 bases separated the two germline ends. Per the germline V gene, CDR1 is SNHLY and CDR2 is FYNNEI. This CDR3 region has 13 residues. The CDR3 sequence is CASRRDMNQPQHF. The CDR3 DNA follows: TGTGCCAGCCGCCGGGACATGAATCAGCCCCAGCATTTT.